This T cell receptor (beta chain) was sequenced for a study of breast tumors, draining lymph nodes, adjacent tissues. The study, taken as a whole, reports: Compared with basal-like, luminal-like tumors shared significantly more repertoire with nontumor tissue. Tumor repertoires ranked between lymph nodes and nontumor tissue in diversity, with V and J gene preferences.

TCRdb reanalysed the multiplex PCR reads using MiXCR and keeps one entry per CDR3 protein. The sample lists 150,000 to 200,000 distinct CDR3 sequences; approximately 33% were seen once. The CDR3 extends over 14 amino acids. V gave up 6 bases and J gave up 2 bases, with 17 bases separating them. CDR1 DFQATT and CDR2 SNEGSKA come from the germline V gene (reference sequence). This clonotype was counted many times. Its cognate antigen is unknown. Samples came from axillary lymph nodes draining the breast cancer. The receptor was derived from a female donor with breast cancer. Some clones in this sample may be carry-over from other donors' samples. V and J are TRBV20-1 and TRBJ2-7, with D maybe TRBD1 (6 bases). The sample was axillary lymph node tissue. The CDR3 DNA reads as TGCAGTGCCCCACCGGGACACAGTCCCTACGAGCAGTACTTC. Its protein product is CSAPPGHSPYEQYF.